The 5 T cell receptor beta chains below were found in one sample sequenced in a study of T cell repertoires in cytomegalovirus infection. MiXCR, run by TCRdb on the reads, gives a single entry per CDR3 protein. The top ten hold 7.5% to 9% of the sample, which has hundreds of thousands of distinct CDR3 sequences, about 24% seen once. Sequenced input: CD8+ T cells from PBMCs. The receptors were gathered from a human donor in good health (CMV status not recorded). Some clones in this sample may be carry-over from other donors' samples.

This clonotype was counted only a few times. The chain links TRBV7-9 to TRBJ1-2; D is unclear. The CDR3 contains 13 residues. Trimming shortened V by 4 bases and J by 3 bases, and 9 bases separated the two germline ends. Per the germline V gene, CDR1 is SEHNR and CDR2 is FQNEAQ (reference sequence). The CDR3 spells CASSSPFDYGYTF. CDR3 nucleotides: TGTGCCAGCAGCTCCCCATTTGACTATGGCTACACCTTC.

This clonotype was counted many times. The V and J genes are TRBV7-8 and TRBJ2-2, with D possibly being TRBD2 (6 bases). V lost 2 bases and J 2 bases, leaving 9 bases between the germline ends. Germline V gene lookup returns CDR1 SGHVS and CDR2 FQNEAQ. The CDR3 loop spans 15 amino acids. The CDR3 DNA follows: TGTGCCAGCAGCTTACTCGGGGGTAACACCGGGGAGCTGTTTTTT. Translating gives CASSLLGGNTGELFF.

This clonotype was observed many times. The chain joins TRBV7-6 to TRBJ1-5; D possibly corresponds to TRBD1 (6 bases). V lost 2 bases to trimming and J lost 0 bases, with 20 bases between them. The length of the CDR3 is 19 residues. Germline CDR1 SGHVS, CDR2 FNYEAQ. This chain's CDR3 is CASSLFRTAAPYSNQPQHF. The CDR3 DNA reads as TGTGCCAGCAGCTTATTCCGGACAGCAGCCCCATATAGCAATCAGCCCCAGCATTTT. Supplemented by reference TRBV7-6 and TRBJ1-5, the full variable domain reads GAGVSQSPRYKVTKRGQDVALRCDPISGHVSLYWYRQALGQGPEFLTYFNYEAQQDKSGLPNDRFSAERPEGSISTLTIQRTEQRDSAMYRCASSLFRTAAPYSNQPQHFGDGTRLSIL.

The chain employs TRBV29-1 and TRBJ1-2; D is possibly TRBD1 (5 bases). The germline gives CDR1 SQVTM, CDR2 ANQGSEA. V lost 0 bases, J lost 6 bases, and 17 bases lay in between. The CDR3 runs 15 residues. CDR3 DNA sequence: TGCAGCGTTGAAGATCACGGAACAGGTCCAAATGGCTACACCTTC. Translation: CSVEDHGTGPNGYTF.

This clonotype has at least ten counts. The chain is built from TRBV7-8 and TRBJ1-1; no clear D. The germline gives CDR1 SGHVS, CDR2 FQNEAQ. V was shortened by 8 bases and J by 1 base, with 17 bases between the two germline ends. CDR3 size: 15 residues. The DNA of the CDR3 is TGTGCCAGCTCCATTGGGCACAATTCGAACACTGAAGCTTTCTTT. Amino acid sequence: CASSIGHNSNTEAFF.